These T cell receptor beta chains were read from a single sample in a study of T cells after somatic rescue of genetic block. Profiled with immunoSEQ multiplex PCR; TCRdb holds only in-frame clones, not every one. The sample carries around 67,000 clones, 92% recorded once. The source material was peripheral blood mononuclear cells (PBMCs). These receptors were collected from a man between 40 and 49 years old. The CDR3 runs from the conserved cysteine through the conserved F or W. A D gene is named only where the DNA matches it firmly. Expanded clones get a size class; other rows say once, few or many, or leave the size out.

d_call	v_call	clone_size	j_call	cdr3_nt	cdr3_aa
TRBD1	TRBV5-4	.	TRBJ1-4	TGTGCCAGCAGCTCGGACAGGTGGGGTGAAAAACTGTTTTTT	CASSSDRWGEKLFF
.	TRBV18	.	TRBJ1-1	TGTGCCAGCTCAGCCGATACTTCGAGCACTGAAGCTTTCTTT	CASSADTSSTEAFF
.	TRBV10-3	.	TRBJ2-7	TGTGCCACCAGAAAAACCACCCCCCGGGGCGAGCAGTACTTC	CATRKTTPRGEQYF
.	TRBV11-3	.	TRBJ2-3	TGTGCCAGCAGCTTAGATCAGATTGGAGCGGGTAGCACAGATACGCAGTATTTT	CASSLDQIGAGSTDTQYF
TRBD2	TRBV4-3	once	TRBJ2-3	TGCGCCAGCAGCCTTGGACTAGCGGGAGTGGAAGATACGCAGTATTTT	CASSLGLAGVEDTQYF
TRBD2	TRBV7-6	.	TRBJ2-3	TGTGCCAGCAGTTTTAGCGGGACCCCTGGCACAGATACGCAGTATTTT	CASSFSGTPGTDTQYF
TRBD1	TRBV10-2	.	TRBJ1-3	TGCGCCAGCAAGGCGACAGGGGGTAATGAAAACACCATATATTTT	CASKATGGNENTIYF
.	TRBV19	.	TRBJ1-6	TGTGCCAGTAGTATCGGCTCGTCACCCCTCCACTTT	CASSIGSSPLHF
.	TRBV19	.	TRBJ1-3	TGTGCCAGTAGTATCGGACCTACGGGAAACACCATATATTTT	CASSIGPTGNTIYF
.	TRBV11-3	.	TRBJ2-5	TGTGCCAGCAGCAGTCGGGACCAAGAGACCCAGTACTTC	CASSSRDQETQYF
.	TRBV7-9	.	TRBJ1-2	TGTGCCAGCAGCTTAGGAGAGGGATTAGGGTATGGCTACACCTTC	CASSLGEGLGYGYTF
.	TRBV5-4	.	TRBJ2-7	TGTGCCAGCAGCAATCCGGACAGCTACGAGCAGTACTTC	CASSNPDSYEQYF
TRBD1	TRBV27	.	TRBJ2-3	TGTGCCAGCAGCCCAGGTTCGACAGGGGGTCTGACAGATACGCAGTATTTT	CASSPGSTGGLTDTQYF
TRBD1	TRBV7-6	once	TRBJ1-2	TGTGCCAGCAGCGCCGGGACAGGGGAATATGGCTACACCTTC	CASSAGTGEYGYTF
.	TRBV9	.	TRBJ2-1	TGTGCCAGCAGCGACGGGAGATACAATGAGCAGTTCTTC	CASSDGRYNEQFF
.	TRBV2	.	TRBJ2-5	TGTGCCAGCAGTGAAGGTGGGGGGGCGGTTTGGGAGACCCAGTACTTC	CASSEGGGAVWETQYF
TRBD1	TRBV7-2	.	TRBJ2-1	TGTGCCAGCAGCTCCAATGTAGGGGGCGCAAGGAGTGAGCAGTTCTTC	CASSSNVGGARSEQFF
TRBD1	TRBV14	.	TRBJ1-3	TGTGCCAGCAGCCAAGTACAGGGGGCCGCTGGAAACACCATATATTTT	CASSQVQGAAGNTIYF
.	TRBV6-1	.	TRBJ1-4	TGTGCCAGCAGTGACACTTTCTCGAATGAAAAACTGTTTTTT	CASSDTFSNEKLFF
TRBD1	TRBV5-4	once	TRBJ2-1	TGTGCCAGCAGCTCCCGGGACAGGGAGTACAATGAGCAGTTCTTC	CASSSRDREYNEQFF
TRBD1	TRBV7-2	once	TRBJ2-7	TGTGCCAGCAGCTATTCCGGGACAGCTTACGAGCAGTACTTC	CASSYSGTAYEQYF
TRBD2	TRBV27	.	TRBJ2-7	TGTGCCAGCAGCCCCTTACGGGAGGGCCGCCACGAGCAGTACTTC	CASSPLREGRHEQYF
.	TRBV5-6	.	TRBJ2-7	TGTGCCAGCAGTTACCAGGGGCCACTATTCTCCTACGAGCAGTACTTC	CASSYQGPLFSYEQYF
TRBD1	TRBV10-1	.	TRBJ2-1	TGCGCCAGCAGTGACGGGACAGCCTACAATGAGCAGTTCTTC	CASSDGTAYNEQFF
.	TRBV10-1	.	TRBJ2-2	TGCGCCAGCAGTGGGAGAGTGGGCGGGGAGCTGTTTTTT	CASSGRVGGELFF
.	TRBV2	.	TRBJ2-6	TGTGCCAGCCGACAAGAAACAGGGACCATCTCATCTGGGGCCAACGTCCTGACTTTC	CASRQETGTISSGANVLTF
TRBD1	TRBV6-5	few	TRBJ1-5	TGTGCCAGCCGTCAGGGGGACAATCAGCCCCAGCATTTT	CASRQGDNQPQHF
TRBD2	TRBV6-1	few	TRBJ2-1	TGTGCCAGCAGTGAATGGACAGGGACTAGCGATGAGCAGTTCTTC	CASSEWTGTSDEQFF
.	TRBV6-5	.	TRBJ2-1	TGTGCCAGCAGTCCAGTCCAGAGGGGTGAGCAGTTCTTC	CASSPVQRGEQFF
.	TRBV20-1	few	TRBJ1-2	TGCAGGGCTCAGTATGGCTACACCTTC	CRAQYGYTF
.	TRBV6-5	.	TRBJ2-2	TGTGCCAGCAGACCTGCGGGCTCAAACACCGGGGAGCTGTTTTTT	CASRPAGSNTGELFF
.	TRBV6-1	.	TRBJ1-3	TGTGCCAGCAGTGGCTCTACAGGGTCCAGCTCTGGAAACACCATATATTTT	CASSGSTGSSSGNTIYF
.	TRBV7-9	.	TRBJ2-7	TGTGCCAGCAGCTCCCCCAGGATAGGCCCAGGGAGCTCCTACGAGCAGTACTTC	CASSSPRIGPGSSYEQYF
.	TRBV25-1	.	TRBJ1-2	TGTGCCAGCAGTCCCCACGAGACAGTCTATGGCTACACCTTC	CASSPHETVYGYTF
.	TRBV7-2	.	TRBJ2-5	TGTGCCAGCAGCTTAGCGCCCCCCCTCGGAGGTGCCCAGTACTTC	CASSLAPPLGGAQYF
.	TRBV28	.	TRBJ2-3	TGTGCCAGCAGTTTGGGGGCAGCAGATACGCAGTATTTT	CASSLGAADTQYF
.	TRBV7-2	.	TRBJ2-7	TGTGCCAGCAGCGCCTCAGGGGGAGGCGACGAGCAGTACTTC	CASSASGGGDEQYF
.	TRBV5-6	.	TRBJ1-3	TGTGCCAGCAGCTCATCCCCAGGGTTACGAGGAAACACCATATATTTT	CASSSSPGLRGNTIYF
TRBD2	TRBV7-6	.	TRBJ2-7	TGTGCCAGCAGTGCTCTCCGGGAGGGTTACGAGCAGTACTTC	CASSALREGYEQYF
.	TRBV28	.	TRBJ1-3	TGTGCCAGCAGTTCCACATTCCGCCCCATATATTTT	CASSSTFRPIYF
.	TRBV11-2	once	TRBJ2-2	TGTGCCAGCAGCGCCCTCAACCGTTATTATGCCGGGGAGCTGTTTTTT	CASSALNRYYAGELFF
.	TRBV7-2	.	TRBJ2-3	TGTGCCAGCAGCTTAGGTTGGGGGCGGGCAGATACGCAGTATTTT	CASSLGWGRADTQYF
.	TRBV28	.	TRBJ1-5	TGTGCCAGCAGGGCCGGACCGAGTTTGCGGCCCCAGCATTTT	CASRAGPSLRPQHF
.	TRBV28	.	TRBJ1-2	TGTGCCAGCAGTTTAGTGAGAAACTATGGCTACACCTTC	CASSLVRNYGYTF
TRBD2	TRBV14	.	TRBJ2-1	TGTGCCAGCAGCCGCAGAGCGGGGAGCAAATACAATGAGCAGTTCTTC	CASSRRAGSKYNEQFF
.	TRBV19	.	TRBJ2-4	TGTGCCAGTAGTACACAGGTGAGGATAGGTATTCAGTACTTC	CASSTQVRIGIQYF
TRBD2	TRBV7-2	.	TRBJ2-1	TGTGCCAGCACCCCGGGGACTAGCGGACTCAATGAGCAGTTCTTC	CASTPGTSGLNEQFF
.	TRBV10-1	.	TRBJ2-1	TGCGCCAGCAGTTCCTTTAACTACAATGAGCAGTTCTTC	CASSSFNYNEQFF
TRBD2	TRBV19	.	TRBJ2-5	TGTGCCAGTAGTATCGGGTCTAGCGGGACCGAGACCCAGTACTTC	CASSIGSSGTETQYF
TRBD1	TRBV7-9	.	TRBJ2-1	TGTGCCAGCAGCTTGGGACAGGGGAAGCAGTTCTTC	CASSLGQGKQFF
TRBD1	TRBV18	.	TRBJ2-2	TGTGCCAGCTCACTCGGGACAGCGAACACCGGGGAGCTGTTTTTT	CASSLGTANTGELFF